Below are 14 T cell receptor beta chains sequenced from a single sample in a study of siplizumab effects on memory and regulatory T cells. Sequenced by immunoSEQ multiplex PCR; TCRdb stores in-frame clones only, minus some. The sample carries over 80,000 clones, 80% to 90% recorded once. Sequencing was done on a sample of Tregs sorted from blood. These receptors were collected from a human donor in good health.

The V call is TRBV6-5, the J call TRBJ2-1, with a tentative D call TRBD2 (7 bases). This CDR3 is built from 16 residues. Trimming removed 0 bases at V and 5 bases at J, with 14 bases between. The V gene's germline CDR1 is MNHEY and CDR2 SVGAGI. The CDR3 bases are TGTGCCAGCAGTTACTCGTATGCGGGGGCCCACAATGAGCAGTTCTTC. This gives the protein CASSYSYAGAHNEQFF.

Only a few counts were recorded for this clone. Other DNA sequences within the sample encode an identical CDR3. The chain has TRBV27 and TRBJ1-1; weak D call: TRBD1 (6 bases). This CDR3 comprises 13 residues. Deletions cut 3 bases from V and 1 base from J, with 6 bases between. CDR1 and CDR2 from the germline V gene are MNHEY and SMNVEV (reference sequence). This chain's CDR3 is CASSFRGNTEAFF. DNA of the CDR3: TGTGCCAGCAGTTTCAGGGGGAACACTGAAGCTTTCTTT.

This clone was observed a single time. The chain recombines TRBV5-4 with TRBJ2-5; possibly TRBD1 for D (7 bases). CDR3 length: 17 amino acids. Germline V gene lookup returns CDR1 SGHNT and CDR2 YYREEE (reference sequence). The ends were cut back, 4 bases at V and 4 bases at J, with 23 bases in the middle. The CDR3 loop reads CASSPTMGGQRRETQYF. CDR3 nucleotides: TGTGCCAGCAGCCCCACCATGGGGGGACAGAGGCGAGAGACCCAGTACTTC.

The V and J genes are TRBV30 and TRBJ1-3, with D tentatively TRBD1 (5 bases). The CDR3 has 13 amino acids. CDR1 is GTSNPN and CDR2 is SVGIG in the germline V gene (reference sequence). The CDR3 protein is CAWGWGSGNTIYF. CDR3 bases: TGTGCATGGGGGTGGGGTTCTGGAAACACCATATATTTT.

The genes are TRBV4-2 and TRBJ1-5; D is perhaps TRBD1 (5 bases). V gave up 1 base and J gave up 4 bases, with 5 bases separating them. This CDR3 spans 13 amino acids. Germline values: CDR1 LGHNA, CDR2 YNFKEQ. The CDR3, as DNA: TGTGCCAGCAGCCAAGGACAGAATCAGCCCCAGCATTTT. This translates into CASSQGQNQPQHF.

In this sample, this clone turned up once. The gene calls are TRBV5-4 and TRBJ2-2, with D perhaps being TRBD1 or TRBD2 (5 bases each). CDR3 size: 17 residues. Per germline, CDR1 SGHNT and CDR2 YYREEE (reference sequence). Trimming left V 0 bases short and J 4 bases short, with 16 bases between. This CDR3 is CASSLVTGRTVTGELFF. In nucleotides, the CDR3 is TGTGCCAGCAGCTTGGTGACGGGACGGACGGTCACCGGGGAGCTGTTTTTT.

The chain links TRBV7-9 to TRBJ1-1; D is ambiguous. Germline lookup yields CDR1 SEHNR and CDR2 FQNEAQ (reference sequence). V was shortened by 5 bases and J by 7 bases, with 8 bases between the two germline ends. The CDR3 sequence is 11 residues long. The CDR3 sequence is CASSIYNEAFF. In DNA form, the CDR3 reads TGTGCCAGCAGCATCTATAATGAAGCTTTCTTT. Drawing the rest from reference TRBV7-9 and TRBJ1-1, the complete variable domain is DTGVSQNPRHKITKRGQNVTFRCDPISEHNRLYWYRQTLGQGPEFLTYFQNEAQLEKSRLLSDRFSAERPKGSFSTLEIQRTEQGDSAMYLCASSIYNEAFFGQGTRLTVV.

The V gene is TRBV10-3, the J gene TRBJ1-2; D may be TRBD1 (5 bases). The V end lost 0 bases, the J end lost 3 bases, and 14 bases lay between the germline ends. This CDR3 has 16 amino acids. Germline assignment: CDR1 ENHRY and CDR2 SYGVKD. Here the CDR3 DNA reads TGTGCCATCAGTGAGTCGTCGGTTGGGGGAGACTATGGCTACACCTTC. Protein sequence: CAISESSVGGDYGYTF.

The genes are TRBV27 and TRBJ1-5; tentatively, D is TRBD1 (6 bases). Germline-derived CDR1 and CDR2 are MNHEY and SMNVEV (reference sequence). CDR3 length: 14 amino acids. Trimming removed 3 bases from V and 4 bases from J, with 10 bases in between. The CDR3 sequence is CASSFRGGNQPQHF. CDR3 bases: TGTGCCAGCAGTTTCAGGGGAGGAAATCAGCCCCAGCATTTT.

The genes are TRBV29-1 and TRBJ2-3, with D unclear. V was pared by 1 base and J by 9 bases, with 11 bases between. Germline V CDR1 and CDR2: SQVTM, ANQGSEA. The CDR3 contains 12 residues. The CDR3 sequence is CSVEGRRTTQYF. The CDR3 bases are TGCAGCGTTGAAGGGCGCAGAACCACGCAGTATTTT.

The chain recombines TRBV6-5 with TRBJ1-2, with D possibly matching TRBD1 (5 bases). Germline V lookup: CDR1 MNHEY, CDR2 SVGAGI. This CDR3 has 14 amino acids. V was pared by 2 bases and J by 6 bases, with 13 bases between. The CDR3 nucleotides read TGTGCCAGCAGTTACGGGGCCCCCGGCCATGGCTACACCTTC. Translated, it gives CASSYGAPGHGYTF.

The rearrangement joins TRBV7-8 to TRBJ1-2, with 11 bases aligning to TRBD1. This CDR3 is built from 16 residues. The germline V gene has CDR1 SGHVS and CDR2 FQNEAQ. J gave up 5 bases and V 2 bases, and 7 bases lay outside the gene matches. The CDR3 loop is CASSLRDRGARYGYTF. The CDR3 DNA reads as TGTGCCAGCAGCTTAAGGGACAGGGGGGCCCGGTATGGCTACACCTTC.

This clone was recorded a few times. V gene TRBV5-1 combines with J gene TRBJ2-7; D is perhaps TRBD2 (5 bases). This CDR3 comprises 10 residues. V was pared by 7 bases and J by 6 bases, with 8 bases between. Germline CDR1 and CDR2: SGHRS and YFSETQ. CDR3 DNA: TGCGCCAGCCGGGATATCGAGCAGTACTTC. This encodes CASRDIEQYF.

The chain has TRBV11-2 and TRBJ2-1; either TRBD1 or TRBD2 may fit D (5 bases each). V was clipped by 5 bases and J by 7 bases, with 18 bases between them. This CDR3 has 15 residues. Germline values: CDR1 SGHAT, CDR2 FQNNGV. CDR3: CASSPSWLAGNEQFF. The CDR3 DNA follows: TGTGCCAGCAGCCCTTCCTGGCTAGCAGGGAATGAGCAGTTCTTC.